The 29 T cell receptor beta chains listed next were all sequenced from one sample in a study of blood T cell repertoires in COVID-19. Assay: immunoSEQ multiplex PCR; the TCRdb copy retains only in-frame clones and omits some. The table lists 50,000 or so clones, more than 90% of them singletons. The sequencing sample was made of peripheral blood. These receptor sequences come from a woman older than 75 with acute or convalescent COVID-19.

The V and J genes are TRBV20-1 and TRBJ2-7; unclear D gene. This CDR3 spans 11 amino acids. CDR1 DFQATT and CDR2 SNEGSKA come from the germline V gene (reference sequence). The V end was cut by 1 base, the J end by 3 bases, with 4 bases between. The CDR3 DNA sequence: TGCAGTGCTAGAGTAATCTACGAGCAGTACTTC. This encodes CSARVIYEQYF.

V usage is TRBV18 and J usage is TRBJ2-1, with 9 bases identical to TRBD2. The V gene's germline CDR1 is KGHSH and CDR2 LQKENI. Trimming removed 3 bases from V and 7 bases from J; junction bases left unmatched: 7. CDR3 length equals 15 residues. The DNA for the CDR3 is TGTGCCAGCTCACCTCCGGGACTAGCTCATAATGAGCAGTTCTTC. This codes for CASSPPGLAHNEQFF.

The chain has TRBV30 and TRBJ1-6; the D is unclear. Germline assignment: CDR1 GTSNPN and CDR2 SVGIG (reference sequence). The CDR3 covers 16 residues. V was pared by 2 bases and J by 8 bases, with 19 bases between. This CDR3 reads CAWSRQVNYQDSPLHF. In nucleotides, the CDR3 is TGTGCCTGGAGTCGCCAGGTTAATTATCAAGATTCACCCCTCCACTTT. The variable domain in full, completed from reference TRBV30 and TRBJ1-6, reads SQTIHQWPATLVQPVGSPLSLECTVEGTSNPNLYWYRQAAGRGLQLLFYSVGIGQISSEVPQNLSASRPQDRQFILSSKKLLLSDSGFYLCAWSRQVNYQDSPLHFGNGTRLTVT.

The CDR3 loop reads CASSLTTGGYEQYF. As DNA, the CDR3 is TGCGCCAGCAGCTTGACGACAGGGGGCTACGAGCAGTACTTC. This chain joins TRBV5-1 and TRBJ2-7; TRBD1 aligns across 9 bases. Germline V gives CDR1 SGHRS, CDR2 YFSETQ. The J segment lost 3 bases and the V segment lost 1 base, leaving 2 bases of the junction unmatched. The CDR3 runs 14 residues.

The chain uses TRBV5-1 and TRBJ1-2; 9 bases match TRBD1. The CDR3 spans 14 residues. The trim removed 5 bases at V and 5 bases at J, leaving 7 bases unmatched. The germline gives CDR1 SGHRS, CDR2 YFSETQ. The CDR3 region is CASRTQGARYGYTF. The CDR3, as DNA: TGCGCCAGCAGGACACAGGGGGCGCGGTATGGCTACACCTTC.

The genes are TRBV15 and TRBJ1-6, with D perhaps TRBD1 (6 bases). Germline V gene data show CDR1 as LNHNV and CDR2 as YYDKDF (reference sequence). V lost 1 base, J lost 10 bases, and 17 bases lay in between. The CDR3 extends over 16 amino acids. The CDR3 DNA is TGTGCCACCAGCAGAGTCCGGGGACCAGGGGAATCACCCCTCCACTTT. The encoded protein is CATSRVRGPGESPLHF.

V and J are TRBV6-5 and TRBJ2-7, with 13 bases identical to TRBD2. With V trimmed by 2 bases and J by 6 bases, 4 bases remained unmatched. This CDR3 has 15 residues. The germline V gene encodes CDR1 MNHEY and CDR2 SVGAGI. As DNA, the CDR3 is TGTGCCAGCAGTTACGCGGGACTAGCGGGATCCGAGCAGTACTTC. It codes for CASSYAGLAGSEQYF.

The chain has TRBV9 and TRBJ1-1; 8 nucleotides line up with TRBD1. CDR3 length equals 15 residues. The germline V gene encodes CDR1 SGDLS and CDR2 YYNGEE. Trimming cost V 4 bases and J 4 bases; bases outside gene matches: 9. CDR3 sequence (DNA): TGTGCCAGCAGCCCGGACAGGGTGCAGAGCACTGAAGCTTTCTTT. Translating it yields CASSPDRVQSTEAFF. The variable domain in full, completed from reference TRBV9 and TRBJ1-1, reads DSGVTQTPKHLITATGQRVTLRCSPRSGDLSVYWYQQSLDQGLQFLIQYYNGEERAKGNILERFSAQQFPDLHSELNLSSLELGDSALYFCASSPDRVQSTEAFFGQGTRLTVV.

The J gene is TRBJ1-6, the V gene TRBV7-2; maybe TRBD1 (6 bases). The CDR3 is 18 amino acids. Germline assignment: CDR1 SGHTA and CDR2 FQGNSA. The germline V and J ends were trimmed by 5 bases and 4 bases, with 21 bases remaining between them. The chain's CDR3 is CASSPAARGLLYNSPLHF. The CDR3 coding sequence is TGTGCCAGCAGCCCCGCGGCCAGGGGTTTATTGTATAATTCACCCCTCCACTTT.

The J gene is TRBJ1-1, the V gene TRBV19; the match to TRBD1 covers 11 bases. Losses at the gene ends were 4 bases for V and 4 bases for J; bases not matched to a gene: 8. Germline CDR1 and CDR2: LNHDA and SQIVND (reference sequence). The CDR3 length is 16 residues. CDR3 residues: CASSRDIGTGGTEAFF. CDR3 sequence (DNA): TGTGCCAGTAGTAGGGACATTGGGACAGGGGGCACTGAAGCTTTCTTT.

V gene TRBV7-3 combines with J gene TRBJ2-2; D gene ambiguous. V gave up 4 bases and J gave up 5 bases, with 8 bases separating them. Per the germline V gene, CDR1 is SGHTA and CDR2 is FQGTGA. There are 13 residues in the CDR3. The CDR3 nucleotides read TGTGCCAGCAGCTCCCTCCGTACCGGGGAGCTGTTTTTT. As protein: CASSSLRTGELFF.

The chain links TRBV4-3 to TRBJ2-1; maybe TRBD2 (5 bases). Trimming took off 1 base at V and 9 bases at J, with 16 bases between the two ends. The germline gives CDR1 LGHNA, CDR2 YSLEER. The CDR3 totals 15 residues. The CDR3 DNA sequence: TGCGCCAGCAGCCAAGGTGCGGGTAGGGCTACTGAGCAGTTCTTC. It codes for CASSQGAGRATEQFF.

The sample holds a few counts of this clone. The rearrangement links TRBV25-1 to TRBJ2-5; 10 bases are shared with TRBD1. CDR1 and CDR2 from the germline V gene are MGHDK and SYGVNS. The CDR3 has 15 residues. The ends lost 1 base at V and 5 bases at J; junction bases unmatched: 4. The CDR3 DNA follows: TGTGCCAGCAGTGAATTTGGGACAGGGGTGGAGACCCAGTACTTC. Translation gives CASSEFGTGVETQYF.

The table lists this clone with a count of one. This chain links TRBV13 with TRBJ1-1; 7 nucleotides agree with TRBD1. V was pared by 6 bases and J by 0 bases, with 1 base of the junction left unmatched. The CDR3 contains 13 residues. The V gene's germline CDR1 is PRHDT and CDR2 FYEKMQ (reference sequence). The DNA for the CDR3 is TGTGCCAGCAGGAGGGGGCTGAACACTGAAGCTTTCTTT. This gives the protein CASRRGLNTEAFF.

The chain couples TRBV6-6 to TRBJ1-1; 9 nucleotides agree with TRBD1. Looked up from germline, CDR1 is MNHNY and CDR2 is SVGAGI (reference sequence). The CDR3 sequence is 14 residues long. V shed 4 bases, J shed 5 bases, and the junction held 5 bases outside the gene matches. CDR3 sequence reads: CASSSQGAITEAFF. CDR3 nucleotide sequence: TGTGCCAGCAGTTCACAGGGGGCGATAACTGAAGCTTTCTTT.

The rearrangement joins TRBV27 to TRBJ2-1; 7 nucleotides match TRBD2. The ends lost 1 base at V and 5 bases at J; junction bases unmatched: 11. This CDR3 is 17 amino acids long. Germline CDR1 reads MNHEY; CDR2 reads SMNVEV (reference sequence). CDR3 residues: CASSLFGDYLFHNEQFF. Written as DNA, the CDR3 is TGTGCCAGCAGTTTATTCGGGGACTACTTATTCCACAATGAGCAGTTCTTC.

The V and J genes are TRBV19 and TRBJ2-1, with D possibly matching TRBD2 (6 bases). CDR3 length equals 17 residues. V dropped 7 bases and J dropped 9 bases, with 28 bases sitting between them. Germline V gives CDR1 LNHDA, CDR2 SQIVND (reference sequence). The CDR3 DNA sequence: TGTGCCAGTACCGATTCCCGGGCGCCTGGGGGGTTCGTTGAGCAGTTCTTC. Its protein is CASTDSRAPGGFVEQFF.

This clone was detected once. This chain connects TRBV6-5 to TRBJ2-2, with 8 bases identical to TRBD1. The germline V gene has CDR1 MNHEY and CDR2 SVGAGI. The CDR3 consists of 14 residues. V lost 5 bases, J lost 6 bases, and 5 bases stayed unmatched. The CDR3 is CASSRDRRSGELFF. DNA of the CDR3: TGTGCCAGCAGTAGGGACAGGCGGTCCGGGGAGCTGTTTTTT.

This rearrangement joins TRBV4-2 to TRBJ2-7; 14 bases line up with TRBD2. The CDR3 length is 18 residues. Germline CDR1 LGHNA, CDR2 YNFKEQ. The junction had 12 bases not matched to a gene; V was cut back by 4 bases and J by 4 bases. The CDR3, as DNA: TGTGCCAGCAGCCGGCAGGGACTAGCGGGAGTTTCTCCTTACGAGCAGTACTTC. It is translated as CASSRQGLAGVSPYEQYF.

CDR3 sequence: CASSQIGIGPQHF. Here the CDR3 DNA reads TGCGCCAGCAGCCAGATCGGGATAGGGCCCCAGCATTTT. V usage is TRBV4-1 and J usage is TRBJ1-5; D gene unclear. The CDR3 loop spans 13 amino acids. Deletions cut 3 bases from V and 9 bases from J, with 12 bases between. Germline V CDR1 and CDR2: MGHRA, YSYEKL.

The chain links TRBV12-3 or TRBV12-4 to TRBJ1-1, with 7 bases fitting TRBD1. The J segment lost 6 bases and the V segment lost 2 bases, leaving 3 bases of the junction unmatched. The CDR3 contains 13 residues. CDR3 in DNA: TGTGCCAGCAGTTTATCAGGGGGAGCTGAAGCTTTCTTT. Residues: CASSLSGGAEAFF.

DNA of the CDR3: TGTGCCAGTAGCTCCTGGGGACTAGCGGTACAAGAGACCCAGTACTTC. Encoded protein: CASSSWGLAVQETQYF. The gene calls are TRBV19 and TRBJ2-5; 11 nucleotides match TRBD2. Germline CDR1 LNHDA, CDR2 SQIVND (reference sequence). With 6 bases clipped from V and 2 bases from J, the junction kept 8 bases outside the gene matches. The CDR3 loop spans 16 amino acids. The full variable domain, completed using reference TRBV19 and TRBJ2-5, is DGGITQSPKYLFRKEGQNVTLSCEQNLNHDAMYWYRQDPGQGLRLIYYSQIVNDFQKGDIAEGYSVSREKKESFPLTVTSAQKNPTAFYLCASSSWGLAVQETQYFGPGTRLLVL.

The genes are TRBV6-6 and TRBJ2-7; no definite D call. The CDR3 is 11 amino acids. Germline CDR1 is MNHNY and CDR2 is SVGAGI (reference sequence). The V gene lost 5 bases and the J gene lost 9 bases, with 11 bases spanning the gap. CDR3 loop: CASSTPLGQYF. The CDR3 DNA follows: TGTGCCAGCAGTACGCCCCTAGGGCAGTACTTC.

The chain has TRBV5-4 and TRBJ2-1; D perhaps matches TRBD1 (5 bases). CDR3 length equals 17 residues. The V end was cut by 2 bases, the J end by 9 bases, with 24 bases between. In germline, CDR1 is SGHNT, CDR2 YYREEE (reference sequence). CDR3 DNA sequence: TGTGCCAGCAGCTTTTCCCTAATCTCCTCCAGGGTCGCTGAGCAGTTCTTC. Protein sequence: CASSFSLISSRVAEQFF.

The V gene is TRBV7-9, the J gene TRBJ1-1, with unresolved D. CDR1 and CDR2 (germline): SEHNR, FQNEAQ (reference sequence). V lost 5 bases, J lost 8 bases, and 12 bases lay in between. The CDR3 is 12 amino acids. In DNA form, the CDR3 reads TGTGCCAGCAGCCTCCAGGTCCCAGAAGCTTTCTTT. Protein product: CASSLQVPEAFF.

V is TRBV11-2 and J is TRBJ1-1; D not resolved. V gave up 3 bases and J gave up 2 bases, with 10 bases separating them. From germline, CDR1 is SGHAT and CDR2 FQNNGV. The CDR3 runs 14 residues. This CDR3 is CASSFWEGNTEAFF. The CDR3 DNA follows: TGTGCCAGCAGCTTCTGGGAGGGTAACACTGAAGCTTTCTTT.

The gene calls are TRBV6-5 and TRBJ2-2; the D gene is possibly TRBD1 (5 bases). Germline CDR1 and CDR2: MNHEY and SVGAGI. The CDR3 is made up of 12 amino acids. V gave up 6 bases and J gave up 6 bases, with 8 bases separating them. CDR3 nucleotide sequence: TGTGCCAGCAGAGCGACAGCCGGGGAGCTGTTTTTT. Translated: CASRATAGELFF.

For this clone: The junction differs from germline at one of its ends, possibly a read error. V usage is TRBV7-7 and J usage is TRBJ2-7; 8 bases line up with TRBD2. The CDR3 extends over 20 amino acids. The germline CDR1 and CDR2 sequences are SSHAT and FNYEAQ (reference sequence). CDR3 nucleotide sequence: TGTGCTAGCAGCTTTCGAGTTTTTGGACTAGCTTATCGATCCTCCTACGAGCAGTACTTC. Its translation: CASSFRVFGLAYRSSYEQYF.

This clone was observed once. V gene TRBV18 combines with J gene TRBJ1-4, with D possibly matching TRBD1 (5 bases). V gave up 4 bases and J gave up 0 bases, with 9 bases separating them. The CDR3 length is 15 residues. Germline CDR1 and CDR2: KGHSH and LQKENI. The CDR3 DNA reads TGTGCCAGCTCACGGTCAGGGACAACTAATGAAAAACTGTTTTTT. Its protein is CASSRSGTTNEKLFF. The whole variable domain, filled in from reference TRBV18 and TRBJ1-4, reads NAGVMQNPRHLVRRRGQEARLRCSPMKGHSHVYWYRQLPEEGLKFMVYLQKENIIDESGMPKERFSAEFPKEGPSILRIQQVVRGDSAAYFCASSRSGTTNEKLFFGSGTQLSVL.